The 13 T cell receptor beta chains presented below share a single source sample, sequenced in a study of blood T cell repertoires in COVID-19. Sequencing used immunoSEQ multiplex PCR; TCRdb keeps in-frame clones, though not all of them. The table has a few hundred thousand clones, roughly 87% seen once. Sequenced sample: PBMCs or T cells enriched from blood (not recorded which). These receptors all stem from a woman in her forties or fifties who had recovered from COVID-19.

The chain is built from TRBV19 and TRBJ2-5; TRBD2 matches 11 bases. Germline CDR1 and CDR2: LNHDA and SQIVND (reference sequence). This CDR3 contains 15 residues. V lost 3 bases, J lost 3 bases, and 3 bases stayed unmatched. The CDR3, as DNA: TGTGCCAGTAGTATCGGGGGACTAGCGGAAGAGACCCAGTACTTC. It encodes CASSIGGLAEETQYF.

The chain couples TRBV27 to TRBJ1-2, with 8 bases identical to TRBD1. From germline, CDR1 is MNHEY and CDR2 SMNVEV (reference sequence). This CDR3 is 15 amino acids long. After removal of 5 bases from V and 3 bases from J, the junction contained 8 bases not matched to a gene. The CDR3 nucleotides are TGTGCCAGCAGTCTCGATCCAGGGGGCTACTATGGCTACACCTTC. It translates to CASSLDPGGYYGYTF.

This chain joins TRBV3-1 (or the pseudogene TRBV3-2) and TRBJ1-2; 9 positions match TRBD1. Germline CDR1 LGHDT, CDR2 YNNKEL (reference sequence). The CDR3 spans 14 residues. Losses at the gene ends were 4 bases for V and 2 bases for J; bases not matched to a gene: 2. This CDR3 is CASSRGTGNYGYTF. CDR3 sequence (DNA): TGTGCCAGCAGCCGCGGGACAGGGAACTATGGCTACACCTTC.

The DNA for the CDR3 is TGTGCCAGCAGCTCGACGGAGAGCTCCTACGAGCAGTACTTC. Residues: CASSSTESSYEQYF. The gene calls are TRBV7-9 and TRBJ2-7; D uncertain. The CDR3 covers 14 residues. Trimming pared 4 bases from V and 0 bases from J, leaving 10 bases between. Germline CDR1 and CDR2: SEHNR and FQNEAQ (reference sequence).

This sequence joins TRBV5-1 and TRBJ1-1, with D possibly matching TRBD1 (5 bases). CDR3 length equals 17 residues. The ends were cut back, 0 bases at V and 0 bases at J, with 15 bases in the middle. In germline, CDR1 is SGHRS, CDR2 YFSETQ. The CDR3 here is CASSLGQGVGMNTEAFF. The CDR3 DNA follows: TGCGCCAGCAGCTTGGGTCAGGGTGTGGGGATGAACACTGAAGCTTTCTTT.

The rearrangement links TRBV3-1 (or the pseudogene TRBV3-2) to TRBJ1-5; tentative D call: TRBD1 (5 bases). With 5 bases removed from V and 6 bases from J, the gap between germline ends came to 8 bases. CDR1 LGHDT and CDR2 YNNKEL come from the germline V gene (reference sequence). The CDR3 runs 12 residues. This CDR3 reads CASSGGGQPQHF. CDR3 bases: TGTGCCAGCAGCGGGGGGGGTCAGCCCCAGCATTTT.

CDR3 sequence: CAINQEGGTYEQYF. The CDR3 DNA follows: TGTGCCATCAACCAAGAAGGCGGAACCTACGAGCAGTACTTC. V is TRBV10-3 and J is TRBJ2-7; no clear D gene. Per germline, CDR1 ENHRY and CDR2 SYGVKD. The CDR3 totals 14 residues. With 7 bases removed from V and 2 bases from J, the gap between germline ends came to 15 bases.

The rearrangement links TRBV20-1 to TRBJ2-5; the D gene is possibly TRBD2 (5 bases). The V end was cut by 3 bases, the J end by 5 bases, with 19 bases between. This CDR3 has 15 residues. Germline V lookup: CDR1 DFQATT, CDR2 SNEGSKA (reference sequence). As DNA, the CDR3 is TGCAGTGCTAGTGGAGGATCCGGCGATGTTGAGACCCAGTACTTC. Its translation: CSASGGSGDVETQYF.

This chain's CDR3 is CASERTGEYGYTF. CDR3 coding DNA: TGTGCCAGCGAGCGGACAGGAGAATATGGCTACACCTTC. This rearrangement joins TRBV2 to TRBJ1-2, with 7 bases lining up with TRBD1. The junction had 8 bases not matched to a gene; V was cut back by 8 bases and J by 5 bases. The germline V gene encodes CDR1 SNHLY and CDR2 FYNNEI. The CDR3 covers 13 residues.

In this sample, this clone turned up once. The V gene is TRBV10-3, the J gene TRBJ1-2, with a tentative D call TRBD1 (6 bases). The CDR3 covers 14 residues. The germline V and J ends were trimmed by 6 bases and 4 bases, with 15 bases remaining between them. Germline V gene sequence: CDR1 ENHRY, CDR2 SYGVKD. The CDR3 spells CAISLMDRSYGYTF. CDR3 DNA: TGTGCCATCAGCCTTATGGACAGAAGCTATGGCTACACCTTC.

The count of this clone is one. The V call is TRBV4-2, the J call TRBJ1-5; no clear D. Germline V gives CDR1 LGHNA, CDR2 YNFKEQ. V lost 1 base, J lost 0 bases, and 7 bases lay in between. The CDR3 is 15 residues long. Here the CDR3 reads CASSQVWPSNQPQHF. CDR3 sequence (DNA): TGTGCCAGCAGCCAAGTTTGGCCTAGCAATCAGCCCCAGCATTTT.

This clone was seen once. V usage is TRBV7-2 and J usage is TRBJ2-5, with unresolved D. This CDR3 comprises 14 residues. Trimming pared 3 bases from V and 2 bases from J, leaving 10 bases between. The germline CDR1 and CDR2 sequences are SGHTA and FQGNSA. The chain's CDR3 is CASSFGTSQETQYF. DNA of the CDR3: TGTGCCAGCAGCTTCGGTACCTCACAAGAGACCCAGTACTTC. The variable domain in full, completed from reference TRBV7-2 and TRBJ2-5, reads GAGVSQSPSNKVTEKGKDVELRCDPISGHTALYWYRQSLGQGLEFLIYFQGNSAPDKSGLPSDRFSAERTGGSVSTLTIQRTQQEDSAVYLCASSFGTSQETQYFGPGTRLLVL.

The chain combines TRBV27 with TRBJ1-4; 9 bases map to TRBD1. The ends lost 6 bases at V and 7 bases at J; junction bases unmatched: 9. The CDR3 is 15 amino acids. Looked up from germline, CDR1 is MNHEY and CDR2 is SMNVEV (reference sequence). The CDR3 reads CASSPLGTGSEKLFF. The CDR3 region has the DNA TGTGCCAGCAGCCCTCTCGGGACAGGGAGTGAAAAACTGTTTTTT.